These 12 T cell receptor beta chains share one sample of origin, sequenced in a study of blood T cells in healthy people across ages. A second PCR of 7 to 11 cycles used a sample-barcoded 5' primer and a J-beta primer mix. TCRdb redid the calling of the 5' RACE reads with MiXCR, one entry per CDR3 protein. The data show 1 million or so distinct CDR3 sequences, with 45% seen just once and about 20% held by the top ten. The sample taken for sequencing was blood. All receptors come from an older woman in good health.

This clonotype came up a few times. V and J are TRBV4-2 and TRBJ2-7; TRBD2 matches at 15 bases. The J call may be incorrect, as the DNA end agrees better with TRBJ2-5. Germline-derived CDR1 and CDR2 are LGHNA and YNFKEQ. The CDR3 covers 15 residues. This CDR3 is CASRRTSGRGETQYF. The CDR3 region has the DNA TGTGCCAGCAGACGGACTAGCGGGAGGGGGGAGACCCAGTACTTC.

The V gene is TRBV9, the J gene TRBJ2-5; D is perhaps TRBD2 (6 bases). There are 14 residues in the CDR3. Germline assignment: CDR1 SGDLS and CDR2 YYNGEE. The V and J ends lost 3 bases and 3 bases respectively, with 12 bases between them. The CDR3 is CASSDLGLEETQYF. The CDR3 DNA sequence: TGTGCCAGCAGCGACCTGGGACTCGAAGAGACCCAGTACTTC.

The rearrangement links TRBV20-1 to TRBJ2-7; 12 positions agree with TRBD1. The trim removed 6 bases at V and 3 bases at J, leaving 9 bases unmatched. The CDR3 has 15 amino acids. CDR1 and CDR2 from the germline V gene are DFQATT and SNEGSKA (reference sequence). The CDR3 sequence is CSAQRGDRGLYEQYF. The CDR3 nucleotides read TGCAGTGCCCAAAGAGGGGACAGGGGGCTCTACGAGCAGTACTTC.

This clonotype has only one observation. This chain joins TRBV27 and TRBJ2-3; TRBD2 matches 11 bases. Germline CDR1 and CDR2: MNHEY and SMNVEV (reference sequence). V was pared by 0 bases and J by 9 bases, with 2 bases of the junction left unmatched. CDR3 length equals 14 residues. The CDR3 reads CASSLSGLAETQYF. The CDR3 DNA is TGTGCCAGCAGTTTATCGGGACTAGCGGAGACGCAGTATTTT.

This clonotype appeared many times. This chain uses TRBV7-6 with TRBJ1-4; D unresolved. This CDR3 contains 14 residues. V was shortened by 5 bases and J by 3 bases, with 10 bases between the two germline ends. Per the germline V gene, CDR1 is SGHVS and CDR2 is FNYEAQ. In DNA form, the CDR3 reads TGTGCCAGCAGCCTAACCGGGCCTAATGAAAAACTGTTTTTT. This sequence encodes CASSLTGPNEKLFF.

CDR3 amino acids: CASSLTPEQYF. CDR3 bases: TGTGCCAGCAGCTTAACCCCTGAGCAGTACTTC. V usage is TRBV7-8 and J usage is TRBJ2-4; no clear D gene. Germline-derived CDR1 and CDR2 are SGHVS and FQNEAQ. The V gene lost 2 bases and the J gene lost 13 bases, with 9 bases spanning the gap. The CDR3 covers 11 residues.

The count of this clonotype is one. The chain combines TRBV6-2 or TRBV6-3 with TRBJ2-1; possibly TRBD2 for D (6 bases). The CDR3 runs to 19 residues. With 2 bases removed from V and 8 bases from J, the gap between germline ends came to 28 bases. In germline, CDR1 is MNHEY, CDR2 SVGEGT. The CDR3 spells CASSYAGSGTVGRGDEQFF. Here the CDR3 DNA reads TGTGCCAGCAGTTACGCAGGGTCCGGGACTGTCGGTAGAGGCGATGAGCAGTTCTTC.

This clonotype was detected only a few times. The V gene is TRBV20-1, the J gene TRBJ2-1; 9 positions agree with TRBD2. Germline values: CDR1 DFQATT, CDR2 SNEGSKA (reference sequence). The CDR3 sequence is 14 residues long. V lost 6 bases to trimming and J lost 8 bases; unmatched junction nucleotides: 11. CDR3 nucleotides: TGCAGTGCCCAACCTAGCGGGATTGCGGATGAGCAGTTCTTC. Protein product: CSAQPSGIADEQFF.

The rearrangement uses TRBV6-2 or TRBV6-3 and TRBJ2-2, with 7 bases identical to TRBD2. With V trimmed by 5 bases and J by 4 bases, 19 bases remained unmatched. Germline CDR1 is MNHEY and CDR2 is SVGEGT. The CDR3 is 19 residues long. The CDR3: CASSTGPREREVRTGELFF. For the CDR3, the DNA is TGTGCCAGCAGTACAGGCCCGCGGGAACGGGAGGTCCGCACCGGGGAGCTGTTTTTT.

The chain combines TRBV20-1 with TRBJ2-5, with a weak D call TRBD2 (6 bases). The CDR3 length is 14 residues. Germline loops: CDR1 DFQATT, CDR2 SNEGSKA (reference sequence). V gave up 3 bases and J gave up 11 bases, with 22 bases separating them. The CDR3 reads CSASPGLGYREQYF. In DNA form, the CDR3 reads TGCAGTGCTAGTCCGGGACTTGGATATAGGGAGCAGTACTTC.

The chain employs TRBV12-3 or TRBV12-4 and TRBJ2-5; D may be TRBD1 (6 bases). CDR3 size: 15 residues. Trimming removed 6 bases at V and 11 bases at J, with 25 bases between. This CDR3 is CASRVTGLSYNEQYF. DNA of the CDR3: TGTGCCAGCAGAGTAACAGGGTTATCCTACAATGAGCAGTACTTC.

This clonotype was counted many times. V is TRBV5-1 and J is TRBJ2-5; 10 bases match TRBD2. The CDR3 is 16 residues long. After removal of 4 bases from V and 2 bases from J, the junction contained 8 bases not matched to a gene. Germline V gene data show CDR1 as SGHRS and CDR2 as YFSETQ. The CDR3 region has the DNA TGCGCCAGCAGCCCGGGACTAGCGAGACCTCAAGAGACCCAGTACTTC. Translated: CASSPGLARPQETQYF.